This paragraph covers one TCR beta chain sequence. How the authors handled the data: Reference gene primer amplification in the assay estimated nucleated cell counts. Some clones are missing from TCRdb's copy, which holds only in-frame ones; the method was immunoSEQ multiplex PCR. That table furnishes V, J and clone size, whereas the DNA furnished D and trimming. The sample includes 130,000 or so clones, approximately 86% of them seen just once. This sample was included in a study of blood T cell repertoires in COVID-19. At the level of the study: The United States, Italy and Spain were the sources of the acute and convalescent COVID-19 samples. Sources were T cells, B-cell-depleted T cells, or PBMCs; the material itself was cDNA or gDNA.

The clonotype was recovered from a woman aged 55 to 70 with acute or convalescent COVID-19. Sequenced: peripheral blood.

The chain's CDR3 is CASSEDSLNYGYTF. CDR3 coding DNA: TGTGCCAGCAGTGAGGACAGCCTGAACTATGGCTACACCTTC. The chain uses TRBV6-1 and TRBJ1-2; TRBD1 might be the D (6 bases). The germline gives CDR1 MNHNS, CDR2 SASEGT. This CDR3 region has 14 residues. V was trimmed by 3 bases and J by 2 bases, leaving 10 bases between them.